This T cell receptor beta chain is drawn from a study of identical twins. This clonotype appeared a few times. TCRdb reprocessed the 5' RACE reads with MiXCR, giving one entry per CDR3 protein. Among over 200,000 distinct CDR3 sequences, approximately 7.1% were seen once, and the ten largest hold roughly 15%. The ends were cut back, 3 bases at V and 0 bases at J, with 10 bases in the middle. This CDR3 region has 15 residues. CDR1 and CDR2 from the germline V gene are MNHEY and SMNVEV (reference sequence). The same data also contributed to another study, on T cells expressing NK-cell markers. In that study: Topping the CD3+CD56-NKG2C+ fraction as well were these clonotypes, in a few donors.

This clonotype originated in a woman between 18 and 30 years old in good health. The chain recombines TRBV27 with TRBJ2-3; D is undetermined. Material: CD8+ T cells sorted from blood. CDR3 nucleotides: TGTGCCAGCAGTTTGGTGCTGGTTAGCACAGATACGCAGTATTTT. Translated, it gives CASSLVLVSTDTQYF.